This entry lists 27 T cell receptor beta chains sequenced from one sample in a study of T cells in narcolepsy. Method: immunoSEQ multiplex PCR; TCRdb's copy keeps in-frame clones and lacks some. This sample yields tens of thousands of clones, of which 55% to 80% are seen a single time; around 12% belongs to the top ten. Specimen: memory (CD45RA-) CD4+ T cells from blood. The receptor set was obtained from a human donor in good health.

The V gene is TRBV11-3, the J gene TRBJ1-1; D not resolved. Trimming stripped 0 bases from V and 4 bases from J, with 12 bases between. The CDR3 sequence is 15 residues long. The V gene's germline CDR1 is SGHNT and CDR2 YENEEA. The CDR3 nucleotides read TGTGCCAGCAGCTTAGATCGATTCGGGTCCACTGAAGCTTTCTTT. Translated, it gives CASSLDRFGSTEAFF. The variable domain in full, with the rest retrieved from reference TRBV11-3 and TRBJ1-1, is EAGVVQSPRYKIIEKKQPVAFWCNPISGHNTLYWYLQNLGQGPELLIRYENEEAVDDSQLPKDRFSAERLKGVDSTLKIQPAELGDSAVYLCASSLDRFGSTEAFFGQGTRLTVV.

The rearrangement uses TRBV7-9 and TRBJ2-1, with 9 nucleotides matching TRBD2. The CDR3 consists of 14 residues. Germline values: CDR1 SEHNR, CDR2 FQNEAQ (reference sequence). J lost 10 bases, V lost 0 bases, and 4 bases had no gene match. The CDR3 sequence is CASSLAGLAGEQFF. CDR3 DNA: TGTGCCAGCAGCTTAGCGGGTCTAGCGGGGGAGCAGTTCTTC.

The sample holds one count of this clone. Other DNA sequences from this sample encode an identical CDR3 as well. The rearrangement joins TRBV5-1 to TRBJ2-7; D might be TRBD1 or TRBD2, each matching 5 bases. The V gene lost 3 bases and the J gene lost 5 bases, with 18 bases spanning the gap. The germline gives CDR1 SGHRS, CDR2 YFSETQ. This CDR3 is built from 15 residues. CDR3 residues: CASSWGGTAPHEQYF. The CDR3 DNA reads TGCGCCAGCAGCTGGGGTGGGACGGCGCCCCACGAGCAGTACTTC.

V usage is TRBV7-2 and J usage is TRBJ2-4; D is perhaps TRBD1 or TRBD2 (5 bases each). CDR1 SGHTA and CDR2 FQGNSA come from the germline V gene. Trimming shortened V by 6 bases and J by 9 bases, and 12 bases separated the two germline ends. The CDR3 extends over 12 amino acids. The DNA for the CDR3 is TGTGCCAGCAGTTCGGGACCTGGCATTCAGTACTTC. It is translated as CASSSGPGIQYF. Based on the CDR3 plus reference TRBV7-2 and TRBJ2-4, the full variable domain is GAGVSQSPSNKVTEKGKDVELRCDPISGHTALYWYRQSLGQGLEFLIYFQGNSAPDKSGLPSDRFSAERTGGSVSTLTIQRTQQEDSAVYLCASSSGPGIQYFGAGTRLSVL.

The J gene is TRBJ1-6, the V gene TRBV4-1; 7 bases agree with TRBD1. The length of the CDR3 is 17 residues. V dropped 0 bases and J dropped 8; count of bases not matched to a gene: 10. Germline assignment: CDR1 MGHRA and CDR2 YSYEKL. The CDR3 DNA reads as TGCGCCAGCAGCCAAGATCCATCCGGGACAGATCATTCACCCCTCCACTTT. This sequence encodes CASSQDPSGTDHSPLHF.

This clone was counted between two and nine times. The chain recombines TRBV5-1 with TRBJ1-3; D remains ambiguous. This CDR3 spans 15 amino acids. Trimming took off 4 bases at V and 0 bases at J, with 11 bases between the two ends. Per the germline V gene, CDR1 is SGHRS and CDR2 is YFSETQ. Here the CDR3 reads CASSVDGSSGNTIYF. The CDR3 nucleotides read TGCGCCAGCAGCGTGGACGGGAGCTCTGGAAACACCATATATTTT.

There are a few counts of this clone. V and J are TRBV11-3 and TRBJ2-7; TRBD2 might be the D (6 bases). Germline V gene sequence: CDR1 SGHNT, CDR2 YENEEA. Trimming removed 7 bases at V and 0 bases at J, with 13 bases between. The CDR3 runs 14 residues. This CDR3 reads CASNEGGASYEQYF. The CDR3 bases are TGTGCCAGCAACGAGGGAGGCGCCTCCTACGAGCAGTACTTC.

This clone has a handful of counts. The rearrangement joins TRBV29-1 to TRBJ2-5; weak D call: TRBD2 (6 bases). Germline values: CDR1 SQVTM, CDR2 ANQGSEA. The CDR3 has 13 amino acids. V gave up 6 bases and J gave up 1 base, with 12 bases separating them. The CDR3 spells CSVPPGLQETQYF. In DNA form, the CDR3 reads TGCAGCGTGCCCCCGGGACTCCAAGAGACCCAGTACTTC.

This clone was observed a handful of times. J is TRBJ1-1 and V is TRBV5-1; 9 positions match TRBD1. The CDR3 totals 13 residues. Unmatched junction bases numbered 8, after V lost 4 bases and J lost 10 bases. CDR1 and CDR2 from the germline V gene are SGHRS and YFSETQ. In nucleotides, the CDR3 is TGCGCCAGCAGCCAAGGGACAGGGAAAAGAGCTTTCTTT. It encodes CASSQGTGKRAFF.

This sequence joins TRBV19 and TRBJ1-5, with D maybe TRBD1 (5 bases). This CDR3 spans 14 amino acids. Trimming cost V 4 bases and J 3 bases, with 10 bases left between them. Germline V gene sequence: CDR1 LNHDA, CDR2 SQIVND (reference sequence). In DNA form, the CDR3 reads TGTGCCAGTAGTACAGGGAAATCCAATCAGCCCCAGCATTTT. Amino acids: CASSTGKSNQPQHF.

The genes are TRBV5-1 and TRBJ2-1; 8 bases map to TRBD2. The CDR3 consists of 15 residues. In germline, CDR1 is SGHRS, CDR2 YFSETQ. V was clipped by 2 bases and J by 3 bases; unmatched bases: 4. DNA of the CDR3: TGCGCCAGCAGCTTTAGCGGGACGCGCTACAATGAGCAGTTCTTC. The encoded protein is CASSFSGTRYNEQFF.

The V and J genes are TRBV2 and TRBJ2-5; 9 nucleotides match TRBD1. The J call is in doubt because the DNA end fits TRBJ2-7 better. The germline V gene has CDR1 SNHLY and CDR2 FYNNEI. The CDR3 spans 15 residues. The DNA for the CDR3 is TGTGCCAGCAGCGCCTACCGGGACAGGGCCAACGAGCAGTACTTC. It yields the protein CASSAYRDRANEQYF.

This clone has just one count. The V call is TRBV28, the J call TRBJ1-4; a possible D gene is TRBD1 (6 bases). Trimming left V 5 bases short and J 3 bases short, with 31 bases between. The CDR3 is 21 amino acids. Germline loops: CDR1 MDHEN, CDR2 SYDVKM. The DNA for the CDR3 is TGTGCCAGCAGTCTACGCCGCACAATCACCGGGACAATGGCACCTAATGAAAAACTGTTTTTT. Its translation: CASSLRRTITGTMAPNEKLFF.

The gene calls are TRBV6-1 and TRBJ2-7; D is unresolved. Trimming cost V 4 bases and J 3 bases, with 13 bases left between them. Germline V gives CDR1 MNHNS, CDR2 SASEGT. The CDR3 length is 14 residues. The CDR3 sequence is CASSGNILGYEQYF. Written as DNA, the CDR3 is TGTGCCAGCAGTGGTAACATCCTGGGCTACGAGCAGTACTTC.

The chain uses TRBV11-1 and TRBJ1-5; D not resolved. The germline V and J ends were trimmed by 3 bases and 7 bases, with 13 bases remaining between them. In germline, CDR1 is SGHAT, CDR2 FQDESV (reference sequence). This CDR3 comprises 14 residues. The CDR3 DNA sequence: TGTGCCAGCAGCTTTGCACCCGCGGGCCAGCCCCAGCATTTT. Protein: CASSFAPAGQPQHF.

The rearrangement uses TRBV19 and TRBJ2-5, with D possibly matching TRBD2 (6 bases). Germline CDR1 reads LNHDA; CDR2 reads SQIVND (reference sequence). V was cut by 5 bases and J by 4 bases, with 14 bases left in between. The CDR3 consists of 14 residues. CDR3 DNA: TGTGCCAGTAGTCTGAGCGGGCCGGGAGAGACCCAGTACTTC. Its protein product is CASSLSGPGETQYF.

A few counts support this clone. The genes are TRBV6-6 and TRBJ2-7, with a weak D call TRBD2 (7 bases). V lost 0 bases, J lost 5 bases, and 14 bases lay in between. The CDR3 extends over 15 amino acids. CDR1 and CDR2 from the germline V gene are MNHNY and SVGAGI (reference sequence). CDR3 nucleotides: TGTGCCAGCAGTTACTCTGCGGGGGCTGGCGACGAGCAGTACTTC. This translates into CASSYSAGAGDEQYF.

The CDR3: CAWTQGGGSNQPQHF. The DNA for the CDR3 is TGTGCCTGGACCCAGGGGGGCGGGAGTAATCAGCCCCAGCATTTT. The V and J genes are TRBV30 and TRBJ1-5; TRBD1 matches at 7 bases. Germline loops: CDR1 GTSNPN, CDR2 SVGIG (reference sequence). The ends lost 4 bases at V and 4 bases at J; junction bases unmatched: 10. This CDR3 has 15 amino acids.

The genes are TRBV10-3 and TRBJ1-1; D possibly corresponds to TRBD1 (5 bases). Deletions cut 0 bases from V and 4 bases from J, with 9 bases between. This CDR3 spans 14 amino acids. Germline V lookup: CDR1 ENHRY, CDR2 SYGVKD. The CDR3 protein is CAISESPGLTEAFF. The CDR3 DNA reads TGTGCCATCAGTGAGTCGCCGGGACTCACTGAAGCTTTCTTT.

This rearrangement joins TRBV20-1 to TRBJ2-1; D may correspond to TRBD1 or TRBD2 (5 bases each). The CDR3 has 8 amino acids. V lost 6 bases and J lost 15, with 9 bases in between. Germline V gene data show CDR1 as DFQATT and CDR2 as SNEGSKA (reference sequence). The CDR3 nucleotides are TGCAGTGCCCTTGGGGGGTTCTTC. Amino acid sequence: CSALGGFF.

The CDR3 sequence: CASSIRVRYQETQYF. CDR3 bases: TGTGCCAGTAGTATTAGGGTCAGGTACCAAGAGACCCAGTACTTC. J is TRBJ2-7 and V is TRBV19; D unresolved. Near its end, the DNA agrees better with TRBJ2-5, so the J call may be wrong. This CDR3 is built from 15 residues. Germline values: CDR1 LNHDA, CDR2 SQIVND (reference sequence).

This clone was detected a few times. This chain joins TRBV6-5 and TRBJ2-5; 7 bases map to TRBD1. Germline V gives CDR1 MNHEY, CDR2 SVGAGI. Losses at the gene ends were 2 bases for V and 2 bases for J; bases not matched to a gene: 2. This CDR3 region has 14 residues. The CDR3 region is CASSYRGRQETQYF. The CDR3 coding sequence is TGTGCCAGCAGTTACAGGGGGCGACAAGAGACCCAGTACTTC.

The chain has TRBV5-6 and TRBJ1-1; D unresolved. Germline assignment: CDR1 SGHDT and CDR2 YYEEEE. CDR3 length: 11 amino acids. V was cut by 1 base and J by 6 bases, with 4 bases left in between. The CDR3 region has the DNA TGTGCCAGCAGCTTGCTCGCTGAAGCTTTCTTT. Protein: CASSLLAEAFF.

This clone was seen a handful of times. The chain recombines TRBV7-2 with TRBJ2-1, with D maybe TRBD2 (6 bases). Germline V CDR1 and CDR2: SGHTA, FQGNSA. The CDR3 runs to 15 residues. V lost 6 bases, J lost 2 bases, and 14 bases lay in between. The CDR3 region has the DNA TGTGCCAGCAGTCCCGGGCGGGGAGCCTACAATGAGCAGTTCTTC. This encodes CASSPGRGAYNEQFF.

This chain connects TRBV28 to TRBJ1-1; 10 bases map to TRBD1. Germline CDR1 is MDHEN and CDR2 is SYDVKM. This CDR3 is 13 amino acids long. V was pared by 6 bases and J by 10 bases, with 8 bases of the junction left unmatched. The CDR3 DNA reads as TGTGCCAGCAGGGACAGGGGGGAGGTGGGAGCTTTCTTT. The encoded protein is CASRDRGEVGAFF. Combining the CDR3 with reference TRBV28 and TRBJ1-1 gives the whole variable domain DVKVTQSSRYLVKRTGEKVFLECVQDMDHENMFWYRQDPGLGLRLIYFSYDVKMKEKGDIPEGYSVSREKKERFSLILESASTNQTSMYLCASRDRGEVGAFFGQGTRLTVV.

This clone was detected only once. This chain uses TRBV7-9 with TRBJ2-7; tentative D call: TRBD1 (5 bases). Looked up from germline, CDR1 is SEHNR and CDR2 is FQNEAQ (reference sequence). With 5 bases removed from V and 5 bases from J, the gap between germline ends came to 19 bases. The CDR3 spans 15 residues. The CDR3 DNA is TGTGCCAGCAGCCAGCCCGCAGGGAACCTAGACGAGCAGTACTTC. Translated: CASSQPAGNLDEQYF.

The genes are TRBV19 and TRBJ2-7; D remains unclear. Trimming removed 4 bases from V and 3 bases from J, with 10 bases in between. Looked up from germline, CDR1 is LNHDA and CDR2 is SQIVND (reference sequence). This CDR3 is 13 amino acids long. The CDR3 sequence: CASSTTANYEQYF. The CDR3 DNA reads TGTGCCAGTAGTACGACCGCTAACTACGAGCAGTACTTC.